This T cell receptor beta chain originates from a study of blood T cells in healthy people across ages. Findings of the study overall: TCR beta diversity correlated strongly with naive T cell percentage. Possibly, changes in expanded clonotypes were confounded because donor CMV status was unknown.

With regard to this clonotype: Antigen: not known.

Each sample had at least 6.5 million PBMCs isolated. A second about 7 to 12 cycle PCR used barcoded and J-beta primers. TCRdb reprocessed the 5' RACE reads with MiXCR, giving one entry per CDR3 protein. The table records some 710,000 distinct CDR3 sequences, about half of them present only once. The sequencing input was blood. The sequence derives from a man older than 75 in good health.

The CDR3 nucleotides read TGCAGCGCCACGTCACGGAACGAGCAGTACTTC. This codes for CSATSRNEQYF. This chain connects TRBV29-1 to TRBJ2-7; D unresolved. CDR1 SQVTM and CDR2 ANQGSEA come from the germline V gene. The ends were cut back, 7 bases at V and 5 bases at J, with 12 bases in the middle. The CDR3 length is 11 residues.